This section outlines one T cell receptor beta chain sequence together with its context. Assay used: immunoSEQ multiplex PCR; TCRdb lists only in-frame clones, some missing. The table shows fewer than 250,000 clones, with about nine tenths occurring only once. The germline CDR1 and CDR2 sequences are LGHDT and YNNKEL (reference sequence). The length of the CDR3 is 13 residues. The V end was cut by 3 bases, the J end by 5 bases, with 7 bases between. The sample originates from a study of blood T cell repertoires in COVID-19. Turning to the study itself: Whether acute or convalescent, the COVID-19 samples came from the United States, Italy and Spain.

Exposed study participants had met a COVID-19 case within 2 weeks before entry. The V call is TRBV3-1 (or the pseudogene TRBV3-2), the J call TRBJ1-4; no firm D call. The receptor comes from a man between 45 and 60 years old who had been exposed to COVID-19. Sequenced input: PBMCs or T cells enriched from blood (not recorded which). This CDR3 is CASSHRLNEKLFF. The CDR3 nucleotides read TGTGCCAGCAGCCACCGCCTAAATGAAAAACTGTTTTTT.